The clone carrying this T cell receptor beta chain is a singleton in its sample. The antigen remains undetermined. The protocol was immunoSEQ multiplex PCR, while the TCRdb copy is restricted to in-frame clones and leaves out a portion. The sample consists of about 83,000 clones, over 80% of them appearing once. The data derive from a study of OX40 agonist ivuxolimab in advanced cancers. Study observations and caveats: CD4+ T cells averaged fewer expanded clones than CD8+ T cells.

CDR1 is SGHRS, CDR2 YFSETQ, per germline. This CDR3 region has 16 residues. This receptor was obtained from an adult with an advanced solid tumor such as melanoma, head and neck, liver or kidney cancer. The chain has TRBV5-1 and TRBJ2-5; tentatively, D is TRBD1 (8 bases). The DNA matches TRBJ2-7 better at its end, which makes the J call doubtful. The specimen comprised CD4+ or CD8+ T cells sorted from blood, sampled in a trial of the OX40 agonist ivuxolimab. CDR3 protein: CASSLRSGTGRYEQYF. CDR3 sequence (DNA): TGCGCCAGCAGCTTGAGGAGCGGGACAGGACGCTACGAGCAGTACTTC.